A selection of T cell receptor beta chains follows, all from one sample in a study of beta chain features in type 1 diabetes. Here immunoSEQ multiplex PCR was the method, and the copy in TCRdb shows in-frame clones only, minus some. The sample yields 300,000 or so clones, less than 15% seen once. Sequenced sample: naive CD4+ T cells from blood. The receptor source for this set is a woman between 18 and 29 years old with type 1 diabetes. CDR3s include the opening cysteine and the closing phenylalanine or tryptophan. Each record gives: clone size, D gene, J gene, V gene, CDR3 DNA, CDR3 protein. A D gene is named only where the DNA matches it firmly. Part of the rows lack a size; the others show once, few, many or a class for expanded clones.

few | TRBD1 | TRBJ1-1 | TRBV5-4 | TGTGCCAGCAGGCTGGGGCAGGGGGACACTGAAGCTTTCTTT | CASRLGQGDTEAFF
. | TRBD2 | TRBJ2-3 | TRBV9 | TGTGCCAGCAGCGTAGTTGCGGGAGGGCAGGATACGCAGTATTTT | CASSVVAGGQDTQYF
few | TRBD2 | TRBJ2-1 | TRBV18 | TGTGCCAGCTCATCGACTAGCGGGAGCCCCTACAATGAGCAGTTCTTC | CASSSTSGSPYNEQFF
. | TRBD1 | TRBJ1-2 | TRBV14 | TGTGCCAGCAGCCCAATTTCCGGGACAGGGGGCTATGGCTACACCTTC | CASSPISGTGGYGYTF
few | TRBD2 | TRBJ2-3 | TRBV30 | TGTGCCTTTGGGACTAGCGGAGGGGTTTTAGATACGCAGTATTTT | CAFGTSGGVLDTQYF
. | . | TRBJ2-6 | TRBV4-1 | TGCGCCAGCAGCCAAGACAGGCCCTCTGGGGCCAACGTCCTGACTTTC | CASSQDRPSGANVLTF
. | TRBD1 | TRBJ2-3 | TRBV2 | TGTGCCAGCAGTGTAGAGGGACAGGGCACAGATACGCAGTATTTT | CASSVEGQGTDTQYF
. | . | TRBJ1-1 | TRBV11-3 | TGTGCCAGCAGCCCGGGACAAACCGCCCCTGAAGCTTTCTTT | CASSPGQTAPEAFF
once | . | TRBJ2-5 | TRBV2 | TGTGCCGGAGAGGAGGAGACCCAGTACTTC | CAGEEETQYF
few | . | TRBJ2-1 | TRBV5-1 | TGCGCCAGCAGTCAACCCGGGAGCCAACACAATGAGCAGTTCTTC | CASSQPGSQHNEQFF
few | . | TRBJ2-5 | TRBV28 | TGTGCCAGCAGTTCCACGGGGTCCCAAGAGACCCAGTACTTC | CASSSTGSQETQYF
. | . | TRBJ1-5 | TRBV7-6 | TGTGCCAGCAGCTTATTGGCGGGGAACAATCAGCCCCAGCATTTT | CASSLLAGNNQPQHF
. | TRBD2 | TRBJ2-1 | TRBV6-6 | TGTGCCAGCAGTTGGGGGGGGACTAGCGGGAGAGCCGAGTTCTTC | CASSWGGTSGRAEFF
few | TRBD1 | TRBJ2-7 | TRBV23-1 | TGCGCCAGCAGTCAGACCCCGGGACAGGGGGCTAACGAGCAGTACTTC | CASSQTPGQGANEQYF
few | TRBD2 | TRBJ2-3 | TRBV5-1 | TGCGCCAGCAGCCCACTAGCGGATAGCACAGATACGCAGTATTTT | CASSPLADSTDTQYF
. | . | TRBJ2-1 | TRBV5-4 | TGTGCCAGCAGCCCCGGGGTCAGCTCCTACAATGAGCAGTTCTTC | CASSPGVSSYNEQFF
. | TRBD2 | TRBJ2-7 | TRBV7-9 | TGTGCCAGCAGCTTAGCGCTAAGTAGCGGGAGGCGGGTTAACGAGCAGTACTTC | CASSLALSSGRRVNEQYF
. | TRBD1 | TRBJ2-1 | TRBV11-2 | TGTGCCAGCAGCTTACCCACCCTCACGACAGGGGAAGCGAGCAATGAGCAGTTCTTC | CASSLPTLTTGEASNEQFF
few | TRBD1 | TRBJ2-3 | TRBV29-1 | TGCAGCGCTCGACAGGGCTTTAGCACAGATACGCAGTATTTT | CSARQGFSTDTQYF
. | . | TRBJ2-3 | TRBV7-2 | TGTGCCAGCAGACCAAGCGGTGCTAGCACAGATACGCAGTATTTT | CASRPSGASTDTQYF
. | . | TRBJ2-2 | TRBV7-2 | TGTGCCAGCAGCTTCGACAGGCGCCTGGCCGGGGAGCTGTTTTTT | CASSFDRRLAGELFF
few | TRBD1 | TRBJ2-1 | TRBV28 | TGTGCCAGCAGTTTACCTGGGACAGGAGAATACAATGAGCAGTTCTTC | CASSLPGTGEYNEQFF
. | . | TRBJ1-2 | TRBV19 | TGTGCCAGTAGTGACATCGGCTATGGCTACACCTTC | CASSDIGYGYTF
. | . | TRBJ2-1 | TRBV27 | TGTGCCAGCGGATGGGGGCGGCCCTACAATGAGCAGTTCTTC | CASGWGRPYNEQFF
few | TRBD1 | TRBJ1-2 | TRBV7-9 | TGTGCCAGCAGCCCAAAACCACAGGGGCTCTACTATGGCTACACCTTC | CASSPKPQGLYYGYTF
. | . | TRBJ2-2 | TRBV5-1 | TGCGCCAGCAGCGGACAAGATGTGAACACCGGGGAGCTGTTTTTT | CASSGQDVNTGELFF
. | . | TRBJ2-5 | TRBV29-1 | TGCAGCGTTGCTGGAAGCGGAGAGACCCAGTACTTC | CSVAGSGETQYF
. | TRBD1 | TRBJ2-3 | TRBV28 | TGTGCCAGCAGTTCCTATCACCAGAGGGGGCCTGGAGCGCAGTATTTT | CASSSYHQRGPGAQYF
. | . | TRBJ1-2 | TRBV6-4 | TGTGCCAGCAGTGACTCTTCCCTGAGGCAGCTGCCGACCTATGGCTACACCTTC | CASSDSSLRQLPTYGYTF
few | TRBD2 | TRBJ2-4 | TRBV18 | TGTGCCAGCTCACCGGGGACTAGCGTGACCCAAAGGGACATTCAGTACTTC | CASSPGTSVTQRDIQYF
. | TRBD1 | TRBJ1-2 | TRBV5-4 | TGTGCCAGCAGCGTGAGCCGGGACAGAGACGACACCTTC | CASSVSRDRDDTF
. | TRBD2 | TRBJ2-1 | TRBV15 | TGTGCCACCAGCAGAGAAGGACTAGCGGGAGTGAGCTACAATGAGCAGTTCTTC | CATSREGLAGVSYNEQFF
. | . | TRBJ2-3 | TRBV5-1 | TGCGCCAGCAGCTTGCAGGAGGGCACAGATACGCAGTATTTT | CASSLQEGTDTQYF
few | . | TRBJ2-1 | TRBV4-3 | TGCGCCAGCAGCCACGAGGGGAGGTCCTACAATGAGCAGTTCTTC | CASSHEGRSYNEQFF
few | . | TRBJ1-1 | TRBV18 | TGTGCCAGCTCACCAGGAAGCGGGACGGCGGCTCTTGTAGCTTTCTTT | CASSPGSGTAALVAFF
. | . | TRBJ1-1 | TRBV28 | TGTGCCAGTCAGAGGGTCGACACTGAAGCTTTCTTT | CASQRVDTEAFF
. | . | TRBJ2-3 | TRBV6-5 | TGTGCCAGCAGCCGTAGCGGATCTAGCACAGATACGCAGTATTTT | CASSRSGSSTDTQYF
. | TRBD2 | TRBJ2-7 | TRBV10-3 | TGTGCCATCAGTGAGTCTAGCGGGAGCTCCTACGAGCAGTACTTC | CAISESSGSSYEQYF
. | . | TRBJ2-5 | TRBV7-8 | TGTGCCAGCAGCTTAGGCAGCGGGCCTTACCAAGAGACCCAGTACTTC | CASSLGSGPYQETQYF
few | TRBD1 | TRBJ1-2 | TRBV4-3 | TGCGCCAGCAGGTCCACAGGGGCCGGCTACACCTTC | CASRSTGAGYTF
. | . | TRBJ2-5 | TRBV2 | TGTGCCAGCAGTGAGGCCCTACCGGGGGAGACCCAGTACTTC | CASSEALPGETQYF
. | TRBD1 | TRBJ1-2 | TRBV28 | TGTGCCAGCAGTCAACTGGGACAGGGGTATGGCTACACCTTC | CASSQLGQGYGYTF
few | . | TRBJ2-7 | TRBV29-1 | TGCAGCGGCGGCGGCAGTCGCTACGAGCAGTACTTC | CSGGGSRYEQYF
few | . | TRBJ1-1 | TRBV30 | TGTGCCTGGAGCCATCGGACTGAAGCTTTCTTT | CAWSHRTEAFF
. | . | TRBJ2-5 | TRBV5-6 | TGTGCCAGCAGCTTGGGGCGAGGGGAGACCCAGTACTTC | CASSLGRGETQYF
. | . | TRBJ1-1 | TRBV29-1 | TGCAGCGCCCAGACAGGCAAGAACACTGAAGCTTTCTTT | CSAQTGKNTEAFF
few | TRBD1 | TRBJ1-5 | TRBV5-1 | TGCGCCAGCAGCTTGGGGGGGACAGGGAATCAGCCCCAGCATTTT | CASSLGGTGNQPQHF
. | TRBD1 | TRBJ1-1 | TRBV25-1 | TGTGCCAGCAGTGATCTAAGACAGGGGGCCGCTGAAGCTTTCTTT | CASSDLRQGAAEAFF
few | . | TRBJ1-1 | TRBV29-1 | TGCAGCGCAAGAAGAGGGGAGGGGAACACTGAAGCTTTCTTT | CSARRGEGNTEAFF
few | TRBD2 | TRBJ2-1 | TRBV7-2 | TGTGCCAGCAGCCTTAGCGGGAGTGGTGGGGAGGAGCAGTTCTTC | CASSLSGSGGEEQFF
few | . | TRBJ2-7 | TRBV19 | TGTGCCACCCCGGGGACGGACTACGAGCAGTACTTC | CATPGTDYEQYF
. | . | TRBJ1-1 | TRBV5-1 | TGCGCCAGCAGCTTGGCCGCAGTTTCCCCCATGAACACTGAAGCTTTCTTT | CASSLAAVSPMNTEAFF
. | TRBD1 | TRBJ2-3 | TRBV5-6 | TGTGCCAGCAGCGAACAGGGGCAGAGCACAGATACGCAGTATTTT | CASSEQGQSTDTQYF
few | . | TRBJ1-5 | TRBV10-3 | TGTGCCATCAGTGACCCCTCTGACAGTCGGCCCCAGCATTTT | CAISDPSDSRPQHF